The present TCR beta chain was sequenced within a study of OX40 agonist ivuxolimab in advanced cancers. V lost 6 bases to trimming and J lost 5 bases, with 14 bases between them. Germline V gives CDR1 SGHRS, CDR2 YFSETQ. CDR3 length equals 13 residues. Data came from immunoSEQ multiplex PCR; TCRdb stores just in-frame clones and leaves some out. The sample includes about 80,000 clones, 87% of them seen just once. The study sampled blood at baseline, cycle 4 day 1, and cycle 7 day 1. V gene TRBV5-1 combines with J gene TRBJ2-5, with D perhaps given as TRBD1 or TRBD2 (6 bases each). The sequences come from CD4+ or CD8+ T cells sorted from blood, collected in a trial of the OX40 agonist ivuxolimab. The clonotype originates from an adult with an advanced solid tumor such as melanoma, head and neck, liver or kidney cancer. The CDR3 coding sequence is TGCGCCAGCATCAGGTCCGGGGGCGAGACCCAGTACTTC. Residues: CASIRSGGETQYF.